The 15 T cell receptor beta chains reported below all come from one sample, sequenced in a study of OX40 agonist ivuxolimab in advanced cancers. The repertoire was sequenced with immunoSEQ multiplex PCR; TCRdb's copy has only in-frame clones and lacks some. Of 40,000 or so clones in the sample, around 81% were seen once. The sample consisted of CD4+ or CD8+ T cells sorted from blood, taken in a trial of the OX40 agonist ivuxolimab. Receptor source: an adult with an advanced solid tumor such as melanoma, head and neck, liver or kidney cancer.

The chain employs TRBV19 and TRBJ1-3; no definite D call. The V gene's germline CDR1 is LNHDA and CDR2 SQIVND (reference sequence). The CDR3 runs 12 residues. Written as DNA, the CDR3 is TGTGGCTCTGGAAACTCTGGAAACACCATATATTTT. It codes for CGSGNSGNTIYF.

The rearrangement links TRBV6-6 to TRBJ1-1; 7 bases fit TRBD1. V dropped 6 bases and J dropped 5; count of bases not matched to a gene: 12. The CDR3 is made up of 15 amino acids. CDR1 is MNHNY and CDR2 is SVGAGI in the germline V gene (reference sequence). The CDR3, as DNA: TGTGCCAGCAGCAGATATCCGACAGGGAGGACTGAAGCTTTCTTT. Translated, it gives CASSRYPTGRTEAFF.

This clone is termed medium-sized. The chain employs TRBV28 and TRBJ1-5, with 7 bases fitting TRBD1. This CDR3 contains 12 residues. V shed 10 bases, J shed 7 bases, and the junction held 7 bases outside the gene matches. Germline V gives CDR1 MDHEN, CDR2 SYDVKM. The chain's CDR3 is CATGGVEQPQHF. The CDR3 DNA is TGTGCCACAGGGGGGGTTGAACAGCCCCAGCATTTT.

The chain uses TRBV7-2 and TRBJ2-2, with D perhaps matching TRBD1 (8 bases). Germline CDR1 SGHTA, CDR2 FQGNSA. This CDR3 spans 14 amino acids. The germline V and J ends were trimmed by 6 bases and 8 bases, with 16 bases remaining between them. The CDR3 here is CASSRTGRAGELFF. The CDR3 DNA reads TGTGCCAGCAGTCGGACAGGGAGGGCTGGGGAGCTGTTTTTT.

The chain has TRBV4-2 and TRBJ1-6; TRBD1 is a possible D gene (6 bases). The germline CDR1 and CDR2 sequences are LGHNA and YNFKEQ. Trimming shortened V by 0 bases and J by 9 bases, and 6 bases separated the two germline ends. This CDR3 contains 13 residues. In DNA, the CDR3 is TGTGCCAGCAGCCAAGACAGGGGTTCACCCCTCCACTTT. Translated: CASSQDRGSPLHF.

V is TRBV25-1 and J is TRBJ2-5; possible D gene TRBD2, 6 bases. The V end lost 1 base, the J end lost 1 base, and 10 bases lay between the germline ends. There are 15 residues in the CDR3. The germline gives CDR1 MGHDK, CDR2 SYGVNS. CDR3 sequence reads: CASSELGGSQETQYF. The CDR3 bases are TGTGCCAGCAGTGAATTGGGGGGTAGCCAAGAGACCCAGTACTTC.

This clone was counted a few times. CDR3 region: CASSGDRGNLKNIQYF. The CDR3 nucleotides read TGTGCCAGCAGTGGCGACAGGGGGAATCTAAAAAACATTCAGTACTTC. This rearrangement joins TRBV6-1 to TRBJ2-4, with 9 bases aligning to TRBD1. The CDR3 runs 16 residues. Per the germline V gene, CDR1 is MNHNS and CDR2 is SASEGT. With V trimmed by 4 bases and J by 4 bases, 8 bases remained unmatched.

The J gene is TRBJ2-2, the V gene TRBV7-7; TRBD2 agrees at 7 bases. This CDR3 comprises 14 residues. The germline V gene has CDR1 SSHAT and CDR2 FNYEAQ (reference sequence). With V trimmed by 6 bases and J by 8 bases, 9 bases remained unmatched. The CDR3 is CASRAGPRWGELFF. DNA of the CDR3: TGTGCCAGCAGAGCGGGACCTCGTTGGGGGGAGCTGTTTTTT.

In its sample, this clone was seen a few times. The chain is built from TRBV6-1 and TRBJ2-2, with TRBD1 matching over 8 bases. V lost 6 bases and J lost 7; bases outside the gene matches: 10. This CDR3 has 15 amino acids. Germline V CDR1 and CDR2: MNHNS, SASEGT. The CDR3 here is CASRPQGATGGELFF. The DNA of the CDR3 is TGTGCCAGCAGGCCTCAGGGGGCAACAGGCGGGGAGCTGTTTTTT.

J is TRBJ2-3 and V is TRBV19, with 10 bases fitting TRBD2. J was trimmed by 7 bases and V by 7 bases; bases with no gene match: 11. The germline CDR1 and CDR2 sequences are LNHDA and SQIVND (reference sequence). This CDR3 spans 15 amino acids. This chain's CDR3 is CASTGSGRGTYTQYF. The CDR3 nucleotides read TGTGCCAGTACTGGAAGCGGGAGGGGGACATATACGCAGTATTTT.

The chain joins TRBV7-2 to TRBJ1-6; D is uncertain. Germline CDR1 and CDR2: SGHTA and FQGNSA. V gave up 1 base and J gave up 7 bases, with 5 bases separating them. The CDR3 consists of 13 residues. The CDR3 protein is CASSLVENSPLHF. As DNA, the CDR3 is TGTGCCAGCAGCTTAGTTGAGAATTCACCCCTCCACTTT.

The chain couples TRBV5-1 to TRBJ2-5; either TRBD1 or TRBD2 may fit D (5 bases each). Deletions cut 3 bases from V and 2 bases from J, with 11 bases between. Germline values: CDR1 SGHRS, CDR2 YFSETQ. The CDR3 covers 14 residues. The CDR3 sequence is CASSSGRVQETQYF. As DNA, the CDR3 is TGCGCCAGCAGCTCGGGACGGGTACAAGAGACCCAGTACTTC.

The CDR3 sequence is CAGQEGGAGELFF. As DNA, the CDR3 is TGTGCCGGGCAAGAGGGGGGAGCCGGGGAGCTGTTTTTT. The chain is built from TRBV10-3 and TRBJ2-2; either TRBD1 or TRBD2 may supply D (6 bases each). V lost 11 bases and J 6 bases, leaving 16 bases between the germline ends. CDR3 length: 13 residues. Germline CDR1 reads ENHRY; CDR2 reads SYGVKD.

The chain carries TRBV10-1 and TRBJ2-1, with 7 bases matching TRBD1. The V segment lost 8 bases and the J segment 4 bases; nucleotides outside the gene matches: 11. Per germline, CDR1 WNHNN and CDR2 SYGVQD (reference sequence). The CDR3 length is 15 residues. In nucleotides, the CDR3 is TGCGCCAGCTCTCCCGGGACAGTAGCTTACAATGAGCAGTTCTTC. It yields the protein CASSPGTVAYNEQFF.

This chain connects TRBV19 to TRBJ1-5; 9 bases map to TRBD1. The germline V gene encodes CDR1 LNHDA and CDR2 SQIVND (reference sequence). The length of the CDR3 is 15 residues. V lost 4 bases to trimming and J lost 6 bases; unmatched junction nucleotides: 7. The CDR3 reads CASSTQTGGGQPQHF. DNA for the CDR3: TGTGCCAGTAGTACCCAGACAGGGGGGGGTCAGCCCCAGCATTTT.